This T cell receptor beta chain was identified in a study of T cells in Graves' hyperthyroidism and ophthalmopathy. CDR1 SGHRS and CDR2 YFSETQ come from the germline V gene. The CDR3 contains 14 residues. Unmatched junction bases numbered 4, after V lost 1 base and J lost 9 bases. Each diagnosis was grounded in clinical symptoms, serum thyroxine and TRAb, thyroid ultrasound, and orbital computed tomography. RNA transcripts served as the template for amplifying TCR beta CDR3 regions. TCR CDR3 regions were first amplified by RT-PCR with HTBI primers. TCRdb used MiXCR to reprocess the multiplex PCR reads, holding one entry per CDR3 protein. Of under 450,000 distinct CDR3 sequences listed, about a sixth are singletons. This clonotype has a count of ten or more.

Sample: blood. The sequence was collected from a woman younger than 45 with Graves' hyperthyroidism that later progressed to Graves' ophthalmopathy. The V call is TRBV5-1, the J call TRBJ2-1; 10 nucleotides agree with TRBD2. This chain's CDR3 is CASSLRGLAFEQFF. In DNA, the CDR3 is TGCGCCAGCAGCTTGCGGGGACTAGCGTTTGAGCAGTTCTTC. The whole variable domain, filled in from reference TRBV5-1 and TRBJ2-1, reads KAGVTQTPRYLIKTRGQQVTLSCSPISGHRSVSWYQQTPGQGLQFLFEYFSETQRNKGNFPGRFSGRQFSNSRSEMNVSTLELGDSALYLCASSLRGLAFEQFFGPGTRLTVL.